This TCR beta chain is drawn from a study of cytomegalovirus exposure and HLA in healthy donors. Germline V gene lookup returns CDR1 MDHEN and CDR2 SYDVKM. This CDR3 contains 16 residues. V gave up 4 bases and J gave up 1 base, with 17 bases separating them. Points from the study as a whole: The study listed 150 to 200 cytomegalovirus-associated TCR beta chains.

Generated by immunoSEQ multiplex PCR, the TCRdb table keeps only in-frame clones and is missing some. Here the sample spans some 98,000 clones, around nine tenths being singletons. Concerning this clone: Its matching antigen is unknown.

The chain has TRBV28 and TRBJ2-7; a possible D gene is TRBD1 (6 bases). The sequenced sample consisted of PBMCs. The TCR comes from a woman aged 25 to 39 in good health and CMV-seronegative. CDR3 sequence reads: CASSSPQGSWSYEQYF. The CDR3 coding sequence is TGTGCCAGCAGTTCCCCCCAGGGGTCGTGGTCCTACGAGCAGTACTTC.